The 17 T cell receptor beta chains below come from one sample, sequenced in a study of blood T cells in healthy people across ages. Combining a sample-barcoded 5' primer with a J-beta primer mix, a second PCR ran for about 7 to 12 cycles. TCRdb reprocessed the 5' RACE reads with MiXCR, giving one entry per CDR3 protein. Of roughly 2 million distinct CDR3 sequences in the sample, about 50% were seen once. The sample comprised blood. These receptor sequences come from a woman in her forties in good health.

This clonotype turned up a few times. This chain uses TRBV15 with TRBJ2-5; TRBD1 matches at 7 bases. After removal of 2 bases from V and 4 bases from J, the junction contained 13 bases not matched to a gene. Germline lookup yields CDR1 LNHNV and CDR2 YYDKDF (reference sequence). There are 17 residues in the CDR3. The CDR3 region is CATSRYRGEAQRETQYF. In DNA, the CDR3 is TGTGCCACCAGCAGATACAGGGGAGAGGCGCAAAGAGAGACCCAGTACTTC.

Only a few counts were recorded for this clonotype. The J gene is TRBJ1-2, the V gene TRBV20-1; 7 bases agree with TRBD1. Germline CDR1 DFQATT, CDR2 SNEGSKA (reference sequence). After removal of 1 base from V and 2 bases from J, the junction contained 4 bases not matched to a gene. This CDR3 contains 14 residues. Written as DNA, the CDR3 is TGCAGTGCTAGAGTACGACAGGGCAACTATGGCTACACCTTC. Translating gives CSARVRQGNYGYTF.

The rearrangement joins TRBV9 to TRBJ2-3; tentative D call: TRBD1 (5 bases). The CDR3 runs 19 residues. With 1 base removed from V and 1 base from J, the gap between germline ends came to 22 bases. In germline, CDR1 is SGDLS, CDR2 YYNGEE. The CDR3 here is CASSVSWQTTEFRTDTQYF. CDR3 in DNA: TGTGCCAGCAGCGTATCTTGGCAGACGACAGAATTCCGCACAGATACGCAGTATTTT.

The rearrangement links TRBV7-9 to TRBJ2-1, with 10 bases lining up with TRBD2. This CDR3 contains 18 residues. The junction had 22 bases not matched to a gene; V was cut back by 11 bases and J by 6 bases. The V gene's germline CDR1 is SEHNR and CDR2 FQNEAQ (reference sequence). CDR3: CAAPGGASGGEKVNEQFF. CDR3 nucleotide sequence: TGTGCCGCCCCCGGGGGTGCTAGCGGGGGAGAGAAGGTCAATGAGCAGTTCTTC.

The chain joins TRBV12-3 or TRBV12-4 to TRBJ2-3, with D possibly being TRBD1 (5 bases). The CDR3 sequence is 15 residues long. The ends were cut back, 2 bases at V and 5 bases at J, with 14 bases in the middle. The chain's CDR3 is CASSLRLDNLDTQYF. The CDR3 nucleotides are TGTGCCAGCAGTTTAAGACTGGACAATCTAGATACGCAGTATTTT.

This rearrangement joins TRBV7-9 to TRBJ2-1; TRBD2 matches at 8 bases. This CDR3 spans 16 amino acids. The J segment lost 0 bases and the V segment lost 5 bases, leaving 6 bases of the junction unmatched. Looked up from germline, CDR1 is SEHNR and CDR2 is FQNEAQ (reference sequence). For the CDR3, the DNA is TGTGCCAGCAGCCGGGGGGGACCTGTCTCCTACAATGAGCAGTTCTTC. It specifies CASSRGGPVSYNEQFF.

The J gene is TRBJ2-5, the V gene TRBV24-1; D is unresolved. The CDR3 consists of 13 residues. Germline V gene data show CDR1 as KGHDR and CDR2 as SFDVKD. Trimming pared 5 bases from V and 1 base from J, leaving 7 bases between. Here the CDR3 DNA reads TGTGCCACCAGTGGCCTGACCCAAGAGACCCAGTACTTC. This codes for CATSGLTQETQYF.

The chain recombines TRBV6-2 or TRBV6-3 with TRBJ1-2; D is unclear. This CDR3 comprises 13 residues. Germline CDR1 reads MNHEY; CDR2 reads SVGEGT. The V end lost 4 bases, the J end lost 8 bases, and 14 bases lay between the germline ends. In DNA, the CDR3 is TGTGCCAGCAGTTCGGGAGAAAGGATCGGCTACACCTTC. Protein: CASSSGERIGYTF.

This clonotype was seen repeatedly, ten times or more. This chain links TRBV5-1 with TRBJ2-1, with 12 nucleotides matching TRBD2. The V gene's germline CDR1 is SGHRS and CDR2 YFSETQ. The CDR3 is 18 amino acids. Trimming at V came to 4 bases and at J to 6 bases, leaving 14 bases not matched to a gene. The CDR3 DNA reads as TGCGCCAGCAGCCCCCGCTCACAGACTAGCGGGGGCCTCAATGAGCAGTTCTTC. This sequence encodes CASSPRSQTSGGLNEQFF.

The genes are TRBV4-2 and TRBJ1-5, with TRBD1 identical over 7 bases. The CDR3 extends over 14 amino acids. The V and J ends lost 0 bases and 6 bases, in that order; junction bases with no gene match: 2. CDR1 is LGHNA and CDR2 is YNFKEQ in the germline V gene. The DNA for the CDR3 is TGTGCCAGCAGCCAAGAGCAGGGGGGTCAGCCCCAGCATTTT. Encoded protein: CASSQEQGGQPQHF.

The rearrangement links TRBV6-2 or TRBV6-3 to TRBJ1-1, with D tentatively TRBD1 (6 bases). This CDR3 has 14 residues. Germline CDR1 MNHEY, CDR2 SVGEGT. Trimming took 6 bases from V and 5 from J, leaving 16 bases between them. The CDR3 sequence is CASRIRGGLTEAFF. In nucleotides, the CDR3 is TGTGCCAGCAGGATTCGAGGGGGGCTGACTGAAGCTTTCTTT.

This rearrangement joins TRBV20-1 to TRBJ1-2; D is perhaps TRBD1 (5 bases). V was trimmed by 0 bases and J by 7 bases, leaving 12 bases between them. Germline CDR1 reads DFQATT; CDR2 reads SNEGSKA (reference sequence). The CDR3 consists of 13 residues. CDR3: CSARDTRATGYTF. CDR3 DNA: TGCAGTGCTAGAGATACCAGGGCTACTGGCTACACCTTC.

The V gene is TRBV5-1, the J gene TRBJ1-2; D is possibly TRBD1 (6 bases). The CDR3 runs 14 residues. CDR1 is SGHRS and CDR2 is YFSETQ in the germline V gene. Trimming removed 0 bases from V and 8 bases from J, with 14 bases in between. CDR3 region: CASSLVSGVRGYTF. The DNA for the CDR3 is TGCGCCAGCAGCTTGGTTTCAGGGGTGAGAGGCTACACCTTC.

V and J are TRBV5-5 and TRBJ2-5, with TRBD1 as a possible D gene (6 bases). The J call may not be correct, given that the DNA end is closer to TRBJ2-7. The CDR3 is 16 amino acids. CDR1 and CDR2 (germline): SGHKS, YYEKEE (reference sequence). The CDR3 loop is CASSLQGTRMTYEQYF. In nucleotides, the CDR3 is TGTGCCAGCAGCTTGCAGGGGACACGGATGACCTACGAGCAGTACTTC.

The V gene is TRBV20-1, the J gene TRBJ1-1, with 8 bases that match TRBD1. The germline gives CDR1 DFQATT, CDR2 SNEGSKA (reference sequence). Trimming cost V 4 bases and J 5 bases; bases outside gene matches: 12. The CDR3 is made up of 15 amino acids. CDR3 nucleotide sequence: TGCAGTGCTAAAGAAAATACAGGGGGGGGGACTGAAGCTTTCTTT. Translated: CSAKENTGGGTEAFF.

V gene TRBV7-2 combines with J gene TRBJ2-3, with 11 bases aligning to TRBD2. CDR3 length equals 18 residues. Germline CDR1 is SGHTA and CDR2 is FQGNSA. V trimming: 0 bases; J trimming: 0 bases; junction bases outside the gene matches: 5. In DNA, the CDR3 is TGTGCCAGCAGCTTAGCACCTAGCGGGGGGACTAGCACAGATACGCAGTATTTT. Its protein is CASSLAPSGGTSTDTQYF.

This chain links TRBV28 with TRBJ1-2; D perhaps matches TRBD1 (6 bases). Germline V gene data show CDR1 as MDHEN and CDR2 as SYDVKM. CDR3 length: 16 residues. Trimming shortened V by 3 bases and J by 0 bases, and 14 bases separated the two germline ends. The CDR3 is CASSFLGASANYGYTF. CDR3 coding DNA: TGTGCCAGCAGTTTCTTGGGGGCTTCGGCTAACTATGGCTACACCTTC.